The 29 T cell receptor beta chains below all came from one sample that was sequenced in a study of T cell responses to AZD1222 COVID-19 vaccine. The assay was immunoSEQ multiplex PCR, and TCRdb's table has in-frame clones only and misses some. The data contain tens of thousands of clones, around 88% of them singletons. The sample consisted of peripheral blood, taken on day 0 of AZD1222 vaccination. The receptors come from an adult in good health.

V usage is TRBV28 and J usage is TRBJ2-3, with D hard to call. CDR3 length: 13 amino acids. In germline, CDR1 is MDHEN, CDR2 SYDVKM. Trimming took 6 bases from V and 0 from J, leaving 7 bases between them. The CDR3 sequence: CASSTPSTDTQYF. For the CDR3, the DNA is TGTGCCAGCAGCACACCTAGCACAGATACGCAGTATTTT. The entire variable domain, with the rest obtained from reference TRBV28 and TRBJ2-3, is as follows: DVKVTQSSRYLVKRTGEKVFLECVQDMDHENMFWYRQDPGLGLRLIYFSYDVKMKEKGDIPEGYSVSREKKERFSLILESASTNQTSMYLCASSTPSTDTQYFGPGTRLTVL.

This clone was seen a few times. The V call is TRBV11-2, the J call TRBJ2-1, with 8 positions matching TRBD2. V was clipped by 0 bases and J by 12 bases; unmatched bases: 7. Germline CDR1 SGHAT, CDR2 FQNNGV. This CDR3 spans 14 amino acids. The CDR3 DNA reads as TGTGCCAGCAGCTTAGACTCGGGCACTAGCGGGCAGTTCTTC. Translation: CASSLDSGTSGQFF. Using reference TRBV11-2 and TRBJ2-1 for the parts outside the CDR3, the full variable domain is EAGVAQSPRYKIIEKRQSVAFWCNPISGHATLYWYQQILGQGPKLLIQFQNNGVVDDSQLPKDRFSAERLKGVDSTLKIQPAKLEDSAVYLCASSLDSGTSGQFFGPGTRLTVL.

This clone was seen just once. The chain recombines TRBV7-2 with TRBJ1-3; TRBD1 matches at 12 bases. CDR3 length equals 17 residues. Germline CDR1 reads SGHTA; CDR2 reads FQGNSA. Losses at the gene ends were 5 bases for V and 2 bases for J; bases not matched to a gene: 7. The CDR3 spells CASSRGQGASAGNTIYF. The DNA of the CDR3 is TGTGCCAGCAGCCGGGGACAGGGGGCTTCGGCTGGAAACACCATATATTTT.

In DNA form, the CDR3 reads TGCGCCAGCAGCCAAGGGGGGTCTAACTATGGCTACACCTTC. Amino acid sequence: CASSQGGSNYGYTF. The chain is built from TRBV4-1 and TRBJ1-2, with D possibly TRBD1 on 5 matching bases. CDR1 is MGHRA, CDR2 YSYEKL, per germline. V gave up 1 base and J gave up 0 bases, with 6 bases separating them. The CDR3 is made up of 14 amino acids.

The chain combines TRBV27 with TRBJ1-2, with D perhaps TRBD1 (6 bases). The CDR3 length is 17 residues. Germline values: CDR1 MNHEY, CDR2 SMNVEV (reference sequence). Trimming removed 0 bases from V and 4 bases from J, with 18 bases in between. CDR3 nucleotide sequence: TGTGCCAGCAGTTTATCTTATAACGCAGGGGATTCCTATGGCTACACCTTC. This translates into CASSLSYNAGDSYGYTF.

This chain joins TRBV19 and TRBJ1-4, with a possible D match to TRBD1 (5 bases). The CDR3 is made up of 14 amino acids. The germline V and J ends were trimmed by 4 bases and 5 bases, with 11 bases remaining between them. The germline gives CDR1 LNHDA, CDR2 SQIVND (reference sequence). In DNA, the CDR3 is TGTGCCAGTAGTACCGGGACCAGAAATGAAAAACTGTTTTTT. Encoded protein: CASSTGTRNEKLFF. Together with reference TRBV19 and TRBJ1-4, the CDR3 gives the full variable domain: DGGITQSPKYLFRKEGQNVTLSCEQNLNHDAMYWYRQDPGQGLRLIYYSQIVNDFQKGDIAEGYSVSREKKESFPLTVTSAQKNPTAFYLCASSTGTRNEKLFFGSGTQLSVL.

The chain uses TRBV11-2 and TRBJ1-1; D perhaps matches TRBD1 (5 bases). The CDR3 is 13 residues long. The V end lost 4 bases, the J end lost 10 bases, and 16 bases lay between the germline ends. CDR1 SGHAT and CDR2 FQNNGV come from the germline V gene. CDR3 amino acids: CASSYSGGGGAFF. Here the CDR3 DNA reads TGTGCCAGCAGCTATAGTGGCGGGGGTGGAGCTTTCTTT.

The J gene is TRBJ2-1, the V gene TRBV4-2, with D maybe TRBD2 (6 bases). The V end lost 4 bases, the J end lost 4 bases, and 17 bases lay between the germline ends. The CDR3 spans 16 residues. Germline CDR1 LGHNA, CDR2 YNFKEQ. Written as DNA, the CDR3 is TGTGCCAGCAGCCTCGGGGGACTCGAAATATACAATGAGCAGTTCTTC. Amino acid sequence: CASSLGGLEIYNEQFF.

The count of this clone is one. The CDR3 coding sequence is TGTGCCAGCAGCGTCCATCAGGGAAACACCGGGGAGCTGTTTTTT. As protein: CASSVHQGNTGELFF. This rearrangement joins TRBV9 to TRBJ2-2; D may be TRBD1 (5 bases). V was shortened by 2 bases and J by 2 bases, with 10 bases between the two germline ends. The CDR3 totals 15 residues. Germline V gene sequence: CDR1 SGDLS, CDR2 YYNGEE.

The J gene is TRBJ1-1, the V gene TRBV28, with D maybe TRBD1 (5 bases). The CDR3 loop spans 14 amino acids. Germline V gene sequence: CDR1 MDHEN, CDR2 SYDVKM. Trimming took off 2 bases at V and 1 base at J, with 8 bases between the two ends. In nucleotides, the CDR3 is TGTGCCAGCAGTTTACTAGGGGAGAACACTGAAGCTTTCTTT. Its translation: CASSLLGENTEAFF.

The chain is built from TRBV19 and TRBJ1-1; 8 bases line up with TRBD1. The CDR3 has 15 amino acids. Germline CDR1 LNHDA, CDR2 SQIVND (reference sequence). The ends lost 4 bases at V and 4 bases at J; junction bases unmatched: 8. The CDR3 is CASSTQGVVITEAFF. The DNA of the CDR3 is TGTGCCAGTAGTACACAGGGGGTCGTAATCACTGAAGCTTTCTTT.

V is TRBV7-6 and J is TRBJ2-1; TRBD2 is a possible D gene (6 bases). The CDR3 runs 15 residues. Trimming stripped 0 bases from V and 5 bases from J, with 11 bases between. Germline CDR1 and CDR2: SGHVS and FNYEAQ. The CDR3: CASSLAGGRDNEQFF. The DNA for the CDR3 is TGTGCCAGCAGCTTAGCGGGGGGACGGGACAATGAGCAGTTCTTC.

This clone was found once. J is TRBJ1-3 and V is TRBV3-1 (or the pseudogene TRBV3-2); the D gene is possibly TRBD1 (6 bases). Germline-derived CDR1 and CDR2 are LGHDT and YNNKEL (reference sequence). The CDR3 is 16 residues long. The V end was cut by 5 bases, the J end by 5 bases, with 19 bases between. CDR3 loop: CASSVIGGHSRNTIYF. CDR3 DNA sequence: TGTGCCAGCAGCGTAATTGGGGGGCATAGCAGAAACACCATATATTTT.

The chain joins TRBV6-5 to TRBJ1-2; D possibly corresponds to TRBD1 (5 bases). The CDR3 extends over 13 amino acids. Trimming removed 10 bases at V and 6 bases at J, with 18 bases between. Germline lookup yields CDR1 MNHEY and CDR2 SVGAGI. In DNA form, the CDR3 reads TGTGCCACCACCGGGGCCTCAATGGATGGCTACACCTTC. The encoded protein is CATTGASMDGYTF.

Comments on this clone: Other DNA variants within this sample encode the same CDR3. V usage is TRBV15 and J usage is TRBJ1-5; TRBD1 is a possible D gene (5 bases). V lost 1 base and J 7 bases, leaving 11 bases between the germline ends. Per germline, CDR1 LNHNV and CDR2 YYDKDF (reference sequence). The CDR3 loop spans 14 amino acids. CDR3 region: CATSRGGSGQPQHF. Written as DNA, the CDR3 is TGTGCCACCAGCAGAGGGGGCAGCGGGCAGCCCCAGCATTTT.

This clone was seen only a few times. CDR3 coding DNA: TGTGCCAGCAGTTTATCGAAAGGTGACTCGCACTCCTACGAGCAGTACTTC. Translating gives CASSLSKGDSHSYEQYF. The J gene is TRBJ2-7, the V gene TRBV27; no clear D gene. Trimming took 0 bases from V and 0 from J, leaving 15 bases between them. This CDR3 has 17 amino acids. Germline-derived CDR1 and CDR2 are MNHEY and SMNVEV (reference sequence).

This chain joins TRBV2 and TRBJ2-2, with 8 bases that match TRBD1. This CDR3 is 14 amino acids long. The V and J ends lost 7 bases and 2 bases, in that order; junction bases with no gene match: 3. The V gene's germline CDR1 is SNHLY and CDR2 FYNNEI. The CDR3 nucleotides read TGTGCCAGCAACGACAGGGGTAACACCGGGGAGCTGTTTTTT. It specifies CASNDRGNTGELFF.

This chain links TRBV7-2 with TRBJ2-5, with D tentatively TRBD2 (7 bases). The V gene lost 6 bases and the J gene lost 1 base, with 21 bases spanning the gap. Germline CDR1 and CDR2: SGHTA and FQGNSA. CDR3 length equals 17 residues. Here the CDR3 DNA reads TGTGCCAGCAGATCAGGGCGCTCGCGGGGGCCCCAAGAGACCCAGTACTTC. Residues: CASRSGRSRGPQETQYF. The full variable domain, with the rest looked up from reference TRBV7-2 and TRBJ2-5, is GAGVSQSPSNKVTEKGKDVELRCDPISGHTALYWYRQSLGQGLEFLIYFQGNSAPDKSGLPSDRFSAERTGGSVSTLTIQRTQQEDSAVYLCASRSGRSRGPQETQYFGPGTRLLVL.

The chain has TRBV19 and TRBJ2-3, with a possible D match to TRBD2 (8 bases). The ends were cut back, 6 bases at V and 5 bases at J, with 12 bases in the middle. Germline-derived CDR1 and CDR2 are LNHDA and SQIVND (reference sequence). The CDR3 is made up of 13 amino acids. The CDR3, as DNA: TGTGCCAGTAGCGGGAGGGGGCGAGATACGCAGTATTTT. Protein sequence: CASSGRGRDTQYF.

CDR3 in DNA: TGTGCCAGCAGTTTCAGGGGGCAGGGAGGTCAGCCCCAGCATTTT. As protein: CASSFRGQGGQPQHF. The V and J genes are TRBV28 and TRBJ1-5; 8 bases align to TRBD1. Looked up from germline, CDR1 is MDHEN and CDR2 is SYDVKM. V lost 3 bases, J lost 6 bases, and 7 bases stayed unmatched. The CDR3 is 15 amino acids.

This clone was observed a single time. The chain joins TRBV28 to TRBJ1-2, with 8 bases matching TRBD1. Germline lookup yields CDR1 MDHEN and CDR2 SYDVKM. The J segment lost 5 bases and the V segment lost 4 bases, leaving 6 bases of the junction unmatched. The CDR3 loop spans 14 amino acids. The CDR3 DNA reads as TGTGCCAGCAGTTCCACCGGGACAGGATATGGCTACACCTTC. As protein: CASSSTGTGYGYTF.

This clone was observed a single time. The gene calls are TRBV7-2 and TRBJ1-2; D is unclear. The germline V gene encodes CDR1 SGHTA and CDR2 FQGNSA. Trimming pared 5 bases from V and 0 bases from J, leaving 16 bases between. The length of the CDR3 is 16 residues. The chain's CDR3 is CASSTNGRNSNYGYTF. Written as DNA, the CDR3 is TGTGCCAGCAGCACCAACGGGCGGAACTCTAACTATGGCTACACCTTC.

The rearrangement uses TRBV3-1 (or the pseudogene TRBV3-2) and TRBJ2-7, with 9 bases matching TRBD2. Germline V gives CDR1 LGHDT, CDR2 YNNKEL (reference sequence). The CDR3 loop spans 14 amino acids. Trimming removed 0 bases from V and 13 bases from J; junction bases left unmatched: 10. The CDR3 DNA is TGTGCCAGCAGCCAAGACTCTAGCGGGGAGCGGAAATACTTC. Protein sequence: CASSQDSSGERKYF.

The genes are TRBV5-1 and TRBJ2-1, with D possibly matching TRBD2 (6 bases). Germline CDR1 reads SGHRS; CDR2 reads YFSETQ. V shed 0 bases and J shed 9 bases, with 13 bases lying between them. CDR3 length: 14 amino acids. DNA for the CDR3: TGCGCCAGCAGCTTGGGGGTTAGCGGAAGTGAGCAGTTCTTC. This codes for CASSLGVSGSEQFF.

This chain uses TRBV27 with TRBJ1-5; D is ambiguous. The germline gives CDR1 MNHEY, CDR2 SMNVEV (reference sequence). V dropped 3 bases and J dropped 6 bases, with 12 bases sitting between them. CDR3 length equals 14 residues. DNA of the CDR3: TGTGCCAGCAGTTTGATGAGGGTTGGTCAGCCCCAGCATTTT. Translating gives CASSLMRVGQPQHF.

The V and J genes are TRBV5-6 and TRBJ1-1, with D maybe TRBD1 (5 bases). CDR1 and CDR2 from the germline V gene are SGHDT and YYEEEE. V lost 6 bases to trimming and J lost 4 bases, with 16 bases between them. This CDR3 has 14 residues. The CDR3 loop is CASTSLSGSTEAFF. Here the CDR3 DNA reads TGTGCCAGCACCTCGCTTTCAGGGTCCACTGAAGCTTTCTTT.

The chain joins TRBV28 to TRBJ1-1; weak D call: TRBD1 (6 bases). Per the germline V gene, CDR1 is MDHEN and CDR2 is SYDVKM. The V and J ends lost 6 bases and 5 bases respectively, with 16 bases between them. This CDR3 region has 14 residues. CDR3 nucleotides: TGTGCCAGCAGCCGAAGAACAGGGAGTACTGAAGCTTTCTTT. As protein: CASSRRTGSTEAFF.

The chain is built from TRBV6-5 and TRBJ2-1; unclear D gene. With 6 bases removed from V and 4 bases from J, the gap between germline ends came to 4 bases. Germline assignment: CDR1 MNHEY and CDR2 SVGAGI. The CDR3 spans 11 residues. CDR3 bases: TGTGCCAGCAGACAGTACAATGAGCAGTTCTTC. It specifies CASRQYNEQFF.

The rearrangement uses TRBV7-2 and TRBJ1-1; 9 bases agree with TRBD1. This CDR3 region has 16 residues. Germline CDR1 is SGHTA and CDR2 is FQGNSA. V shed 3 bases, J shed 3 bases, and the junction held 8 bases outside the gene matches. The CDR3 sequence: CASSFLQGATDTEAFF. CDR3 sequence (DNA): TGTGCCAGCAGCTTTTTACAGGGGGCGACGGACACTGAAGCTTTCTTT.